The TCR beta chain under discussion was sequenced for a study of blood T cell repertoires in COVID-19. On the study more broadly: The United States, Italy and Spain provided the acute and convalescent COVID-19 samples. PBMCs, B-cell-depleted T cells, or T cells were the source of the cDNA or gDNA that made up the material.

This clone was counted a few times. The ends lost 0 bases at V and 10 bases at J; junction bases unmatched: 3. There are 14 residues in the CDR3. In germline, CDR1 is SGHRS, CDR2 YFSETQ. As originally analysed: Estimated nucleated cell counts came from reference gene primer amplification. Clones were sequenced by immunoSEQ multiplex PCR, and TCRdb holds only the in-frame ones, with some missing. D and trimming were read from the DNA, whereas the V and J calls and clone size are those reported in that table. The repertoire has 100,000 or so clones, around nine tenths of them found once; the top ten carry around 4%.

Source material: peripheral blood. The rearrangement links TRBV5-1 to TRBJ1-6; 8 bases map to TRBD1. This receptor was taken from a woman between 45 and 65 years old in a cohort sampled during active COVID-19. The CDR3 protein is CASSLVDRGSPLHF. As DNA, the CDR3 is TGCGCCAGCAGCTTGGTCGACAGGGGCTCACCCCTCCACTTT.